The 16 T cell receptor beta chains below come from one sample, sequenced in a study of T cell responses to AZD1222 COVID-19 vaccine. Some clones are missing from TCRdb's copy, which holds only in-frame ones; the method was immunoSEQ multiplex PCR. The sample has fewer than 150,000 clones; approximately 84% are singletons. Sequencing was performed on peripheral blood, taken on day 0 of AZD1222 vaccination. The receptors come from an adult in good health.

The CDR3 protein is CASSFNNYEQYF. Here the CDR3 DNA reads TGTGCCAGCAGCTTTAACAACTACGAGCAGTACTTC. The chain recombines TRBV11-1 with TRBJ2-7; D is unclear. V shed 3 bases and J shed 3 bases, with 6 bases lying between them. Germline V gene lookup returns CDR1 SGHAT and CDR2 FQDESV (reference sequence). The CDR3 totals 12 residues.

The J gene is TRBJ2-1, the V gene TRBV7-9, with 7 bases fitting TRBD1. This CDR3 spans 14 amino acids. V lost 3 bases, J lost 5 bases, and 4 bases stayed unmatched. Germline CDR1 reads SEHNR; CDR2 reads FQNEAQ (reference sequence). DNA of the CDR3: TGTGCCAGCAGCTTTGGGACAGCTAACAATGAGCAGTTCTTC. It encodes CASSFGTANNEQFF.

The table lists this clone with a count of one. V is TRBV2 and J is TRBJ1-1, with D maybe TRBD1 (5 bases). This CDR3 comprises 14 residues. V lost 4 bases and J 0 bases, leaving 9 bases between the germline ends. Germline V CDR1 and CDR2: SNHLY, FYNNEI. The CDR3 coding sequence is TGTGCCAGCAGTGGGGGGGGGATGAACACTGAAGCTTTCTTT. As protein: CASSGGGMNTEAFF.

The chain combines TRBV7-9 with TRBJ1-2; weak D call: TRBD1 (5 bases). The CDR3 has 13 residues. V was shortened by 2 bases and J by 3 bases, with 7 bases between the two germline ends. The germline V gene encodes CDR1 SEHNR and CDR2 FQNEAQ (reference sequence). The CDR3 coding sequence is TGTGCCAGCAGCTTATCAGGGTACTATGGCTACACCTTC. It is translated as CASSLSGYYGYTF.

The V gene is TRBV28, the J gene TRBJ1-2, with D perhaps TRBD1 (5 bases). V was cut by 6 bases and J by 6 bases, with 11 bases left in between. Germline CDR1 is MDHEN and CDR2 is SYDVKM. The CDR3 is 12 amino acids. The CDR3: CASRGGAHGYTF. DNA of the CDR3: TGTGCCAGCAGGGGCGGGGCCCATGGCTACACCTTC.

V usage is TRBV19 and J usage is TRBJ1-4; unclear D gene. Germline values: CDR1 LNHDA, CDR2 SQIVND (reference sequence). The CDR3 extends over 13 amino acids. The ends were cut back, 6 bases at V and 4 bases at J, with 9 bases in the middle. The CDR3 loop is CASSWAVNEKLFF. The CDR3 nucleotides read TGTGCCAGTAGCTGGGCAGTTAATGAAAAACTGTTTTTT.

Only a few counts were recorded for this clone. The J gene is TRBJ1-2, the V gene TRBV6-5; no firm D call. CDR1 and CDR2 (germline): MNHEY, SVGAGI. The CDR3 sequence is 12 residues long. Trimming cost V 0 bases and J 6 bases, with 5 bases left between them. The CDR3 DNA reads TGTGCCAGCAGTTACTCGGCTGATGGCTACACCTTC. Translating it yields CASSYSADGYTF.

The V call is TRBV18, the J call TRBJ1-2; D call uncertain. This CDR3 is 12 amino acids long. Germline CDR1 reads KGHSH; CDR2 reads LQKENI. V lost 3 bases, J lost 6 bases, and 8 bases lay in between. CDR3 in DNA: TGTGCCAGCTCACCTCAGAATGATGGCTACACCTTC. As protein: CASSPQNDGYTF.

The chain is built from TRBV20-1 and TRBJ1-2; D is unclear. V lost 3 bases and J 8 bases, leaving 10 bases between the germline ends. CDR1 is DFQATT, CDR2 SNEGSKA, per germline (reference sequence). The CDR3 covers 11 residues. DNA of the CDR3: TGCAGTGCTAGTTCGGACCGCGGCTACACCTTC. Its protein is CSASSDRGYTF.

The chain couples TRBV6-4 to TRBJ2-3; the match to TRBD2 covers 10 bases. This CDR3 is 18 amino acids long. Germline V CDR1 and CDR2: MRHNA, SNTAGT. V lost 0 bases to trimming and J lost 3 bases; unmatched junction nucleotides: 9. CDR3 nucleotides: TGTGCCAGCAGTGACTCGCACCCTAGCGGGAGCGTAACAGATACGCAGTATTTT. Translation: CASSDSHPSGSVTDTQYF.

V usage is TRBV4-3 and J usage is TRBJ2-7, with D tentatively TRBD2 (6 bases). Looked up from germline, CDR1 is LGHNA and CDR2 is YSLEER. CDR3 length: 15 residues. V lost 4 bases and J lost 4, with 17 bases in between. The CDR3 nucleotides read TGCGCCAGCAGCCGGCGGGACTCTGGGGGGTACGAGCAGTACTTC. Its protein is CASSRRDSGGYEQYF.

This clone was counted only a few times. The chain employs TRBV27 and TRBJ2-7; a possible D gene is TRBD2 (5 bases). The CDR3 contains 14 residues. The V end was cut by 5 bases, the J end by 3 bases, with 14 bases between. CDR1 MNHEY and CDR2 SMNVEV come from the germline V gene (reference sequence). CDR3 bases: TGTGCCAGCAGTACGGGAATCCGGGGCTACGAGCAGTACTTC. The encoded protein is CASSTGIRGYEQYF.

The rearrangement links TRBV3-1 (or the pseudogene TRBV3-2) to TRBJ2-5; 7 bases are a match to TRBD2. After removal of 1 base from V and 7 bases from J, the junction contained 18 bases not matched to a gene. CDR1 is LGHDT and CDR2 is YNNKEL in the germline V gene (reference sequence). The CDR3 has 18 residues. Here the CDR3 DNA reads TGTGCCAGCAGCCAAGGCCCACCTGAGTGGGAGGGCCGGGGGACCCAGTACTTC. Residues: CASSQGPPEWEGRGTQYF.

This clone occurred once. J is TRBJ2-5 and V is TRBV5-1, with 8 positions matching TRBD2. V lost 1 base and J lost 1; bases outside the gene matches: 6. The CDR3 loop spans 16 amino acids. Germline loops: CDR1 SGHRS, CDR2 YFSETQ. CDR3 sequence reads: CASSLFVAGIQETQYF. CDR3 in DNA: TGCGCCAGCAGCTTGTTCGTAGCGGGGATCCAAGAGACCCAGTACTTC.

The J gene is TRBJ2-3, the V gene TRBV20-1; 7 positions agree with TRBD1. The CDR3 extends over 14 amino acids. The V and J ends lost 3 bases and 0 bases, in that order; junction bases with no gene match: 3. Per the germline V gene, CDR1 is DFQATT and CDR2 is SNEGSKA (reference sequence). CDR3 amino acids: CSASRGPSTDTQYF. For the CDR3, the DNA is TGCAGTGCTAGTAGGGGGCCGAGCACAGATACGCAGTATTTT.

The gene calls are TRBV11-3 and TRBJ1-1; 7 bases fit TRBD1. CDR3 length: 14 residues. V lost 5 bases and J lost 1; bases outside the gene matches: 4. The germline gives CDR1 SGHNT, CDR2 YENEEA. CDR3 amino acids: CASSTRDRNTEAFF. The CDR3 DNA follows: TGTGCCAGCAGCACCCGGGACAGGAACACTGAAGCTTTCTTT.